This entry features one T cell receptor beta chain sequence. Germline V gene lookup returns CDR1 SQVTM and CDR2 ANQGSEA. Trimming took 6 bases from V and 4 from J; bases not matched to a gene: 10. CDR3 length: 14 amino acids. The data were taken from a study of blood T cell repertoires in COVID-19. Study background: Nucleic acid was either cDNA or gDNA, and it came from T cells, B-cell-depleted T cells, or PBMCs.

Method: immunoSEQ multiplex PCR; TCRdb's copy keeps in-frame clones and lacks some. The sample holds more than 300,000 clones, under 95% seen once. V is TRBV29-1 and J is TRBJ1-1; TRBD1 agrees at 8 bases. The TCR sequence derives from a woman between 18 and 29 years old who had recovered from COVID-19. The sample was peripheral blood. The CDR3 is CSVTRQGFGTEAFF. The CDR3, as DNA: TGCAGCGTAACGCGACAGGGGTTCGGCACTGAAGCTTTCTTT.